One sample yielded the 9 T cell receptor beta chains listed below, sequenced in a study of brain T cells in children with intractable seizures. The data were produced by immunoSEQ multiplex PCR, yet TCRdb's version contains in-frame clones alone and is incomplete. In the table there are some 64,000 clones, roughly 95% of which are singletons. This specimen consisted of peripheral blood, obtained at surgery. These receptors all come from a boy younger than two with focal cortical dysplasia and intractable seizures.

The CDR3 region has the DNA TGTGCCATCATGGCTAGCGGGGGGAATGAGCAGTTCTTC. It yields the protein CAIMASGGNEQFF. V gene TRBV10-3 combines with J gene TRBJ2-1; 11 nucleotides line up with TRBD2. Germline CDR1 reads ENHRY; CDR2 reads SYGVKD. There are 13 residues in the CDR3. After removal of 7 bases from V and 7 bases from J, the junction contained 3 bases not matched to a gene.

The chain links TRBV12-5 to TRBJ2-7; no definite D call. Germline CDR1 LGHNT, CDR2 FRNRAP. The CDR3 totals 17 residues. V shed 7 bases and J shed 0 bases, with 22 bases lying between them. The CDR3 loop is CASASIVNVASSYEQYF. CDR3 in DNA: TGTGCTAGTGCCTCCATAGTTAATGTGGCGAGCTCCTACGAGCAGTACTTC.

The genes are TRBV4-1 and TRBJ2-1, with 7 bases that match TRBD1. Germline lookup yields CDR1 MGHRA and CDR2 YSYEKL. Trimming at V came to 0 bases and at J to 7 bases, leaving 6 bases not matched to a gene. This CDR3 is 15 amino acids long. The CDR3 protein is CASSQDDRELNEQFF. CDR3 DNA sequence: TGCGCCAGCAGCCAAGATGACAGGGAGTTGAATGAGCAGTTCTTC.

V and J are TRBV14 and TRBJ2-2; possibly TRBD1 or TRBD2 for D (9 bases each). V lost 4 bases to trimming and J lost 5 bases, with 23 bases between them. The germline V gene encodes CDR1 SGHDN and CDR2 FVKESK. The CDR3 is 18 amino acids. The CDR3, as DNA: TGTGCCAGCAGCCGTTCCCGGGACAGGGCGGGAGGGACCGGGGAGCTGTTTTTT. Its protein product is CASSRSRDRAGGTGELFF.

The rearrangement uses TRBV12-3 or TRBV12-4 and TRBJ1-2; no clear D gene. Trimming removed 6 bases from V and 3 bases from J, with 11 bases in between. The CDR3 loop spans 13 amino acids. The CDR3 region is CASSLEGHYGYTF. The DNA for the CDR3 is TGTGCCAGCAGCTTGGAGGGCCACTATGGCTACACCTTC.

The chain couples TRBV11-2 to TRBJ2-3; D is unclear. Germline lookup yields CDR1 SGHAT and CDR2 FQNNGV. This CDR3 region has 17 residues. Trimming removed 2 bases from V and 2 bases from J, with 17 bases in between. Here the CDR3 reads CASSLLAITHFTDTQYF. The CDR3 bases are TGTGCCAGCAGCTTACTGGCCATTACCCATTTCACAGATACGCAGTATTTT.

V usage is TRBV6-1 and J usage is TRBJ2-3; TRBD2 is a possible D gene (6 bases). The germline V and J ends were trimmed by 3 bases and 0 bases, with 16 bases remaining between them. This CDR3 has 17 residues. Germline lookup yields CDR1 MNHNS and CDR2 SASEGT. CDR3 residues: CASSDGLGGVSTDTQYF. DNA for the CDR3: TGTGCCAGCAGTGATGGTTTGGGCGGGGTTAGCACAGATACGCAGTATTTT.

In this sample, this clone turned up once. The J gene is TRBJ2-5, the V gene TRBV19; 10 bases line up with TRBD1. This CDR3 region has 14 residues. With V trimmed by 4 bases and J by 5 bases, 4 bases remained unmatched. Germline lookup yields CDR1 LNHDA and CDR2 SQIVND (reference sequence). The CDR3 here is CASSTDRGLETQYF. Here the CDR3 DNA reads TGTGCCAGTAGTACGGACAGGGGGTTGGAGACCCAGTACTTC.

V gene TRBV5-6 combines with J gene TRBJ1-1; D remains ambiguous. V gave up 0 bases and J gave up 1 base, with 16 bases separating them. The CDR3 sequence is 17 residues long. Per the germline V gene, CDR1 is SGHDT and CDR2 is YYEEEE. CDR3 DNA sequence: TGTGCCAGCAGCTTGGAATACGCGAGGAAGGGGAACACTGAAGCTTTCTTT. Translating it yields CASSLEYARKGNTEAFF.